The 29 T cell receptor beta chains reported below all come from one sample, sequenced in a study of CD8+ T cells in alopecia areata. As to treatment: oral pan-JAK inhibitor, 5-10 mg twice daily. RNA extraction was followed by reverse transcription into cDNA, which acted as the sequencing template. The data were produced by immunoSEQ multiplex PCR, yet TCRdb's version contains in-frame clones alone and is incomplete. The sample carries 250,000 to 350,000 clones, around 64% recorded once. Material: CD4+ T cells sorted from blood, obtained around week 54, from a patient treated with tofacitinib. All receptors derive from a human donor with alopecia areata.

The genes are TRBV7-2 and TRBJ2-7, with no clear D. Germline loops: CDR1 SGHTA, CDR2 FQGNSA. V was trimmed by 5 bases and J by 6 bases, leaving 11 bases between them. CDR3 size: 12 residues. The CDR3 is CASSAWGIEQYF. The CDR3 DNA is TGTGCCAGCAGCGCATGGGGAATCGAGCAGTACTTC. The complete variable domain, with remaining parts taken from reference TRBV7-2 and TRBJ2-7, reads GAGVSQSPSNKVTEKGKDVELRCDPISGHTALYWYRQSLGQGLEFLIYFQGNSAPDKSGLPSDRFSAERTGGSVSTLTIQRTQQEDSAVYLCASSAWGIEQYFGPGTRLTVT.

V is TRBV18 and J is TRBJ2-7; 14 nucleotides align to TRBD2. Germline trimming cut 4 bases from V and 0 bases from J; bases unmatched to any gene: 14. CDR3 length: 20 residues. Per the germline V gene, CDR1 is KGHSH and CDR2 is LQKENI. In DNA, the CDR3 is TGTGCCAGCTCACTTTTACCGGGACTAGCGGGGGACAAGTCCTCCTACGAGCAGTACTTC. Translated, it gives CASSLLPGLAGDKSSYEQYF.

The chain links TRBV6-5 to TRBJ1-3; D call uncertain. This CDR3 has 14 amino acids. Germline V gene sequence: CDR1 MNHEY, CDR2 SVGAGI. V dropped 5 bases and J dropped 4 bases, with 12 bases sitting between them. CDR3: CASSAQPGGNTIYF. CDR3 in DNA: TGTGCCAGCAGTGCCCAGCCCGGGGGAAACACCATATATTTT.

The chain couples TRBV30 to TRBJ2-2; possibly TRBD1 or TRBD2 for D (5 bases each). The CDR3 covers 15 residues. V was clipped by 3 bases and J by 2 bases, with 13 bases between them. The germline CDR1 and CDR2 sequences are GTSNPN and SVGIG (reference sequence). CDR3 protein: CAWRGRQTNTGELFF. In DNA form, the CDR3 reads TGTGCCTGGAGGGGACGCCAGACCAACACCGGGGAGCTGTTTTTT.

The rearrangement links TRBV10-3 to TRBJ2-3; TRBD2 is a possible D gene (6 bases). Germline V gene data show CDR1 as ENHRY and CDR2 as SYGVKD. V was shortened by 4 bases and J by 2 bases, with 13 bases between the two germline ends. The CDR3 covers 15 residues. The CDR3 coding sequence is TGTGCCATCAGTGGACTAGATGTTAACACAGATACGCAGTATTTT. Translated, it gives CAISGLDVNTDTQYF.

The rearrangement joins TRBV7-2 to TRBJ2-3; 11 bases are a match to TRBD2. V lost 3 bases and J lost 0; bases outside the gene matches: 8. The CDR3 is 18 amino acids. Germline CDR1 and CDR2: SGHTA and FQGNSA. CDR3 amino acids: CASSFSLAGAVSTDTQYF. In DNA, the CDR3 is TGTGCCAGCAGCTTCTCACTAGCGGGGGCAGTTAGCACAGATACGCAGTATTTT.

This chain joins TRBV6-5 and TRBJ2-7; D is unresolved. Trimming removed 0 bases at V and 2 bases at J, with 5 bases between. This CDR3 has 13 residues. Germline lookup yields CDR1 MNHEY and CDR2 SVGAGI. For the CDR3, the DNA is TGTGCCAGCAGTTACTCTGGGCCCTACGAGCAGTACTTC. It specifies CASSYSGPYEQYF.

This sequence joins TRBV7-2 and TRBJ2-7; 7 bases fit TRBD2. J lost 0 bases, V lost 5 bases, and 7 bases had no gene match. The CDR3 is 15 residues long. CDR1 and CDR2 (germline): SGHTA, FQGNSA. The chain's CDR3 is CASSPRRGSSYEQYF. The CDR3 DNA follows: TGTGCCAGCAGCCCAAGGCGGGGGTCCTCCTACGAGCAGTACTTC.

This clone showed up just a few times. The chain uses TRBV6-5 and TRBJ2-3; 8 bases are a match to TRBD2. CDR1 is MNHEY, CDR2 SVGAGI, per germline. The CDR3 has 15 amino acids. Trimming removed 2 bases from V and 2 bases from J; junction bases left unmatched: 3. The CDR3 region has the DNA TGTGCCAGCAGTTACGGCGGGGGGTTCACAGATACGCAGTATTTT. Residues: CASSYGGGFTDTQYF.

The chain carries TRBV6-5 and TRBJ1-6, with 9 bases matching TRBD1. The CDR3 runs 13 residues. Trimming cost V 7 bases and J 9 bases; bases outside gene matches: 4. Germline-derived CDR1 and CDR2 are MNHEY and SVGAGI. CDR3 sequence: CASIGTGSSPLHF. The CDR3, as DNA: TGTGCCAGCATTGGGACAGGGAGTTCACCCCTCCACTTT.

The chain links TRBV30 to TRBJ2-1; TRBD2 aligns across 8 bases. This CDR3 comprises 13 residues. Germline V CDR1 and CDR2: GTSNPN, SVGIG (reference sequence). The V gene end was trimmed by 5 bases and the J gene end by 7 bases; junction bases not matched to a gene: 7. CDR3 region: CAWGAGAWNEQFF. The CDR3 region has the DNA TGTGCCTGGGGAGCGGGGGCGTGGAATGAGCAGTTCTTC. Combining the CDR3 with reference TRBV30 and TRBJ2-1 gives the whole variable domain SQTIHQWPATLVQPVGSPLSLECTVEGTSNPNLYWYRQAAGRGLQLLFYSVGIGQISSEVPQNLSASRPQDRQFILSSKKLLLSDSGFYLCAWGAGAWNEQFFGPGTRLTVL.

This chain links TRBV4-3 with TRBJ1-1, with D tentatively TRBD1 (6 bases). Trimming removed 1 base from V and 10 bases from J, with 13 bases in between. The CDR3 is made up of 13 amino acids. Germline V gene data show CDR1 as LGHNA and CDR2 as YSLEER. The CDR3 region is CASSQVQGIGAFF. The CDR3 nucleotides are TGCGCCAGCAGCCAAGTACAGGGTATAGGAGCTTTCTTT.

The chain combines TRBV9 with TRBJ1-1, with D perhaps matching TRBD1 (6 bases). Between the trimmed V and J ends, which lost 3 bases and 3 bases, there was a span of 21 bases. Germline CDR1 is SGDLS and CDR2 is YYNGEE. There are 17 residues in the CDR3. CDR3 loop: CASSAIPMTGAHTEAFF. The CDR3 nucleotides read TGTGCCAGCAGCGCAATTCCCATGACGGGGGCTCACACTGAAGCTTTCTTT.

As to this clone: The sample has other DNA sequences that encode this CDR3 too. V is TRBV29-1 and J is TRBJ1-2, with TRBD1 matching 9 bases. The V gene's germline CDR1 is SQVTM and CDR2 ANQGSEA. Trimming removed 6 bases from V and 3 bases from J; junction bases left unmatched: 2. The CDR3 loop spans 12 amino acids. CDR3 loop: CSVGDRDYGYTF. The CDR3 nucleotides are TGCAGCGTCGGGGACAGGGACTATGGCTACACCTTC. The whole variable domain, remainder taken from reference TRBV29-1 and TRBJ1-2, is SAVISQKPSRDICQRGTSLTIQCQVDSQVTMMFWYRQQPGQSLTLIATANQGSEATYESGFVIDKFPISRPNLTFSTLTVSNMSPEDSSIYLCSVGDRDYGYTFGSGTRLTVV.

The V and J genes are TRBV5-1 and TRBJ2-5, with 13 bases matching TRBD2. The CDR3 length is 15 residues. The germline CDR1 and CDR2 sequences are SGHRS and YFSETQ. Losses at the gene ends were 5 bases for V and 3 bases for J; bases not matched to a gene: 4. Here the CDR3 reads CASRFGTSGEETQYF. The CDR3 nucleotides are TGCGCCAGCAGATTCGGGACTAGCGGGGAAGAGACCCAGTACTTC.

In DNA form, the CDR3 reads TGTGCCAGCAGCCCCGTCCTTCCTGGAGACTATGGCTACACCTTC. This gives the protein CASSPVLPGDYGYTF. This chain joins TRBV6-5 and TRBJ1-2, with D uncertain. With 6 bases removed from V and 3 bases from J, the gap between germline ends came to 17 bases. Looked up from germline, CDR1 is MNHEY and CDR2 is SVGAGI. This CDR3 has 15 amino acids.

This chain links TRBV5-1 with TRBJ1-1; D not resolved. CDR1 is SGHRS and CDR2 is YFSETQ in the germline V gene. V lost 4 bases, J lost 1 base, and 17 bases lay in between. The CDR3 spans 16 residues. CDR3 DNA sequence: TGCGCCAGCAGCGTCCAGACGGGAAGTTCGAACACTGAAGCTTTCTTT. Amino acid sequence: CASSVQTGSSNTEAFF.

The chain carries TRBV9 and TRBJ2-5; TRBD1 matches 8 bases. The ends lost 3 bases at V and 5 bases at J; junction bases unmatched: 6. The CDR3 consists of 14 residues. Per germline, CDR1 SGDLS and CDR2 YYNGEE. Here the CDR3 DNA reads TGTGCCAGCAGCGAGGGGACAGGCGGGGAGACCCAGTACTTC. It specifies CASSEGTGGETQYF.

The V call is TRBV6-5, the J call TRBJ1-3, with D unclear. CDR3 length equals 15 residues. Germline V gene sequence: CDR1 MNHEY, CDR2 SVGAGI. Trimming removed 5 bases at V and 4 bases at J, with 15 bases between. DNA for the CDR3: TGTGCCAGCAGTCCCGGCTCCTCGGGAGGAAACACCATATATTTT. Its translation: CASSPGSSGGNTIYF.

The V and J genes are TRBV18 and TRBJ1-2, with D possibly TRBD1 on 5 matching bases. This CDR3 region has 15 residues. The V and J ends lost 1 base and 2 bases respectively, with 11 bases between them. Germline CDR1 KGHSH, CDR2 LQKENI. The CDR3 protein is CASSPRQLGNYGYTF. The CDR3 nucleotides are TGTGCCAGCTCACCACGACAGTTGGGGAACTATGGCTACACCTTC. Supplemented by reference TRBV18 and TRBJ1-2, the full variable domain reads NAGVMQNPRHLVRRRGQEARLRCSPMKGHSHVYWYRQLPEEGLKFMVYLQKENIIDESGMPKERFSAEFPKEGPSILRIQQVVRGDSAAYFCASSPRQLGNYGYTFGSGTRLTVV.

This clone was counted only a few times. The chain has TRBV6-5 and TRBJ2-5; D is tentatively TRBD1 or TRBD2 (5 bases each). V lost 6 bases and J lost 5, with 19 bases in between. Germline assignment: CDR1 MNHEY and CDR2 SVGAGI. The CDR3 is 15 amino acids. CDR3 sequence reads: CASRWAGAGSETQYF. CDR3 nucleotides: TGTGCCAGCAGGTGGGCCGGGGCAGGTTCGGAGACCCAGTACTTC.

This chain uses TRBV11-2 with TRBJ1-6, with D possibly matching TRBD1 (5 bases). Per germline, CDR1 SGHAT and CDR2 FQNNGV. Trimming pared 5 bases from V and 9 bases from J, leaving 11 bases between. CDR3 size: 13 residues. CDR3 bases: TGTGCCAGCAGCCCGACAGCGGGTTCACCCCTCCACTTT. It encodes CASSPTAGSPLHF. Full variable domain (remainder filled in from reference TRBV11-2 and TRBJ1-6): EAGVAQSPRYKIIEKRQSVAFWCNPISGHATLYWYQQILGQGPKLLIQFQNNGVVDDSQLPKDRFSAERLKGVDSTLKIQPAKLEDSAVYLCASSPTAGSPLHFGNGTRLTVT.

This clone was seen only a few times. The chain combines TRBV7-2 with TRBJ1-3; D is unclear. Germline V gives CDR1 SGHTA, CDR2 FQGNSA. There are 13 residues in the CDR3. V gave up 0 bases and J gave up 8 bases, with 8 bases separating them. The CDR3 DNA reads TGTGCCAGCAGCTTAGCGGGGTTGGACACCATATATTTT. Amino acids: CASSLAGLDTIYF.

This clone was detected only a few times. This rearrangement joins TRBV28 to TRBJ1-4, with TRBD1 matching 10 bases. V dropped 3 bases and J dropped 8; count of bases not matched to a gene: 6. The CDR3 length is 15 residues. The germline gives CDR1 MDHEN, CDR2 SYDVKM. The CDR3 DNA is TGTGCCAGCAGTTTTGGGGGACAGGGGAGGGAAAAACTGTTTTTT. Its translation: CASSFGGQGREKLFF.

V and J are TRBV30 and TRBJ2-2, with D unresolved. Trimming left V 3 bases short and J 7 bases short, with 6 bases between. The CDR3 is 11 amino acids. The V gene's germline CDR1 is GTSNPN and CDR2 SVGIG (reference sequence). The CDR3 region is CAWRVYGELFF. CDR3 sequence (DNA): TGTGCCTGGAGGGTATACGGGGAGCTGTTTTTT.

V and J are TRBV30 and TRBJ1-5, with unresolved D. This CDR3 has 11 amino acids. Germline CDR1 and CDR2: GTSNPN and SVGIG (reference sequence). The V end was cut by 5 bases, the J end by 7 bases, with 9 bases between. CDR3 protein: CAWGKGQPQHF. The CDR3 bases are TGTGCCTGGGGTAAAGGACAGCCCCAGCATTTT.

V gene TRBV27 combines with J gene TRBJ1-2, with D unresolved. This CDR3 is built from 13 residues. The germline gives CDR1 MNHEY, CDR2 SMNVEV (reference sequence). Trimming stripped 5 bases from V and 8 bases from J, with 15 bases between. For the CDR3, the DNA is TGTGCCAGCAGTCCCCAATCGGGCCGGGGCTACACCTTC. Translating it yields CASSPQSGRGYTF.

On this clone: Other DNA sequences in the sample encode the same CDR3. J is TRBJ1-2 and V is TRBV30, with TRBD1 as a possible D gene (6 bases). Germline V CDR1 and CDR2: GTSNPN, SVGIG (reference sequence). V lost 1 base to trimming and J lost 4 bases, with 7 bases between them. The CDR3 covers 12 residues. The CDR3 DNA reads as TGTGCCTGGAGTGGGACAGCCTATGGCTACACCTTC. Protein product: CAWSGTAYGYTF.

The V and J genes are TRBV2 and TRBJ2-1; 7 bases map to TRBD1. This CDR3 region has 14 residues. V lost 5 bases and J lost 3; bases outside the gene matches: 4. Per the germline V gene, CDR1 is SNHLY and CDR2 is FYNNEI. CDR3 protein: CASSRGQIYNEQFF. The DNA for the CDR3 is TGTGCCAGCAGTAGGGGACAGATCTACAATGAGCAGTTCTTC. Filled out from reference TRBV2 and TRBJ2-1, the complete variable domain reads EPEVTQTPSHQVTQMGQEVILRCVPISNHLYFYWYRQILGQKVEFLVSFYNNEISEKSEIFDDQFSVERPDGSNFTLKIRSTKLEDSAMYFCASSRGQIYNEQFFGPGTRLTVL.